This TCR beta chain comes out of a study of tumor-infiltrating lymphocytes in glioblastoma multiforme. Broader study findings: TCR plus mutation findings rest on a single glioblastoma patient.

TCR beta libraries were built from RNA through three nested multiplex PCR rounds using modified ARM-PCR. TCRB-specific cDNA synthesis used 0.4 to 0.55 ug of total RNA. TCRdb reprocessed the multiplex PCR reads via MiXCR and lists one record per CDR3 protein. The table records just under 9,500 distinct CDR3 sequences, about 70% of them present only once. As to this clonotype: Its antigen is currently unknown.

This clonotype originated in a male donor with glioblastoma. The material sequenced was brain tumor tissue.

As DNA, the CDR3 is TGTGCCAGCAGCCCTGTGGCGGAGGGTTTTTATGGCTACACCTTC. Its protein is CASSPVAEGFYGYTF. The chain has TRBV5-5 and TRBJ1-2, with unresolved D. The CDR3 spans 15 residues. The germline V gene has CDR1 SGHKS and CDR2 YYEKEE (reference sequence). V lost 4 bases, J lost 5 bases, and 18 bases lay in between.